The entry that follows covers one TCR beta chain sequence. Its specificity is unknown. These data are taken from a study of cytotoxic CD8 clonotypes in ibrutinib-treated CLL. Study-level points and caveats: While tracking circulating CD8+ T-cell counts, baseline clonality exceeded that of age-matched healthy donors. An increase in clonality occurred at ibrutinib response, followed by a return toward baseline at progression.

V was cut by 3 bases and J by 7 bases, with 0 bases left in between. Germline V lookup: CDR1 SNHLY, CDR2 FYNNEI. The CDR3 has 9 amino acids. Clones were sequenced by immunoSEQ multiplex PCR, and TCRdb holds only the in-frame ones, with some missing. The table includes some 50,000 clones, 60% to 80% detected once. The material sequenced was PBMCs, taken after 12 months of ibrutinib treatment. This receptor was taken from a human donor with chronic lymphocytic leukemia. The genes are TRBV2 and TRBJ1-2; D is unresolved. CDR3 residues: CASSDGYTF. The CDR3 DNA sequence: TGTGCCAGCAGTGATGGCTACACCTTC. The full variable domain, its missing parts supplied by reference TRBV2 and TRBJ1-2, is EPEVTQTPSHQVTQMGQEVILRCVPISNHLYFYWYRQILGQKVEFLVSFYNNEISEKSEIFDDQFSVERPDGSNFTLKIRSTKLEDSAMYFCASSDGYTFGSGTRLTVV.